This TCR beta chain was profiled in a study of shared clonotypes between healthy human individuals. Overall study results and limits: Enrolling few donors narrowed the genetic and exposure-history diversity that was represented.

Assay used: immunoSEQ multiplex PCR; TCRdb lists only in-frame clones, some missing. The sample carries hundreds of thousands of clones, about four fifths recorded once. This clone has more than one count but fewer than ten. What it binds is unknown. Germline values: CDR1 GTSNPN, CDR2 SVGIG (reference sequence). The CDR3 covers 15 residues. This TCR was recovered from a middle-aged woman in good health. Some clones in this sample may be carry-over from other donors' samples. The genes are TRBV30 and TRBJ2-5; weak D call: TRBD2 (6 bases). TRBJ2-7 explains the end of the DNA better; the J call may be wrong. Sequenced: PBMCs. The CDR3, as DNA: TGTGCCTGGAGTGTAGGTCCCGGGGGACTCGGCGAGCAGTACTTC. This encodes CAWSVGPGGLGEQYF.